These T cell receptor beta chains were read from a single sample in a study of blood T cell repertoires in COVID-19. Only in-frame clones appear in the TCRdb table, and some are missing; sequencing was by immunoSEQ multiplex PCR. The table lists approximately 300,000 clones, roughly 87% of them singletons, with approximately 5% in the top ten. Material for sequencing was PBMCs or T cells enriched from blood (not recorded which). Receptor source: a woman in her thirties who had recovered from COVID-19. Each CDR3 is given without its conserved first and last residue. The order of the fields is J gene, V gene, CDR3 protein.

>TRBJ1-1|TRBV4-1
ASSHRDTPVPEAF
>TRBJ1-1|TRBV7-6
ASSLGGSGNTEAF
>TRBJ1-1|TRBV2
ASSAVSGGWGTEAF
>TRBJ2-1|TRBV7-8
ASSSTGGVNEQF
>TRBJ2-7|TRBV18
ASSLSGSHEQY
>TRBJ2-2|TRBV4-3
ASSQGQGELF
>TRBJ1-5|TRBV19
ASTPPGHQNQPQH
>TRBJ2-7|TRBV11-3
ASSSLRWGDPYEGQY
>TRBJ2-3|TRBV19
ASSISSGGKDTQY
>TRBJ1-5|TRBV4-1
ASSQTDSSNQPQH
>TRBJ1-2|TRBV30
AWRKGQNLGYT
>TRBJ2-2|TRBV9
ASSPGQGAVTGELF
>TRBJ2-3|TRBV6-6
ASSRLAGGPGTDTQY
>TRBJ2-5|TRBV10-3
AISEQETQY
>TRBJ1-3|TRBV29-1
SVESSSGNTIY
>TRBJ1-6|TRBV6-5
ASRDRVNNSPLH
>TRBJ1-5|TRBV10-1
ASSVRTSGSQPQH
>TRBJ1-6|TRBV7-9
ASSLSDRANSPLH
>TRBJ2-3|TRBV28
ASSFIRRADTQY
>TRBJ2-7|TRBV3-1/TRBV3-2
ASSQGTGGSYEQY
>TRBJ1-2|TRBV5-1
ASSADRGSNYGYT
>TRBJ2-2|TRBV19
ASEETPGRGELF
>TRBJ2-1|TRBV6-5
ASVSRDSRDNEQF
>TRBJ1-1|TRBV30
AWNLGRNTEAF
>TRBJ1-2|TRBV3-1/TRBV3-2
ASSQARTGPSGYT
>TRBJ1-1|TRBV19
ASSIVTGGDTEAF
>TRBJ2-7|TRBV4-3
ASSQDQGLTIEQY
>TRBJ2-7|TRBV25-1
ASTLQGNEQY
>TRBJ2-5|TRBV11-2
ASSLFRGYQETQY
>TRBJ1-2|TRBV9
ASSAAQGEPYGYT
>TRBJ2-3|TRBV9
ASSPSGGTSDTQY
>TRBJ1-5|TRBV5-5
ASSRTGIEVDQPQH
>TRBJ1-3|TRBV19
ASSIRPGNTIY
>TRBJ1-2|TRBV7-2
ASSPRPPYGYT
>TRBJ1-5|TRBV11-2
ASSLGAEQPQH
>TRBJ2-7|TRBV12-5
ASGLGTGLLYEQY
>TRBJ1-2|TRBV5-1
ASSLAGGGYT
>TRBJ1-1|TRBV25-1
ASTAQGPPTEAF
>TRBJ2-5|TRBV30
AWSVGLAQTQY
>TRBJ2-6|TRBV5-4
ASSRLTALSGANVLT
>TRBJ1-2|TRBV30
AWSALQGAGGYT
>TRBJ2-7|TRBV12-3/TRBV12-4
ASSSGQGYEQY